Listed below are T cell receptor beta chains from one sample, sequenced in a study of blood T cell repertoires in COVID-19. Measured with immunoSEQ multiplex PCR; TCRdb has only the in-frame clones, and not every one. The sample has roughly 330,000 clones; roughly 89% are singletons. The sample was peripheral blood. These TCRs come from a man aged 30 to 39 with COVID-19, enrolled during active disease. CDR3s include the opening cysteine and the closing phenylalanine or tryptophan. A D gene is named only where the DNA matches it firmly.

d_gene: .
j_gene: TRBJ2-7
v_gene: TRBV12-5
CDR3nt: TGTGCTAGTGGTTTGGTACTGTGGGAGCAGTACTTC
CDR3aa: CASGLVLWEQYF

d_gene: .
j_gene: TRBJ2-7
v_gene: TRBV11-1
CDR3nt: TGTGCCAGCAGCCCGGGACTTGCGATCTACGAGCAGTACTTC
CDR3aa: CASSPGLAIYEQYF

d_gene: TRBD1
j_gene: TRBJ1-6
v_gene: TRBV7-9
CDR3nt: TGTGCCAGCAGCATTACAGGGGTCTCAGCATCCCCCCACTTT
CDR3aa: CASSITGVSASPHF

d_gene: TRBD1
j_gene: TRBJ1-1
v_gene: TRBV6-5
CDR3nt: TGTGCCAGCAGTTACTCCTGGACAGGGGGCACTGAAGCTTTCTTT
CDR3aa: CASSYSWTGGTEAFF

d_gene: TRBD1
j_gene: TRBJ2-5
v_gene: TRBV5-1
CDR3nt: TGCGCCAGCAGCTGGGGACAGGGCGGACAAGAGACCCAGTACTTC
CDR3aa: CASSWGQGGQETQYF

d_gene: TRBD1
j_gene: TRBJ2-7
v_gene: TRBV9
CDR3nt: TGTGCCAGCAGCGTGGACAGGGACGAGCAGTACTTC
CDR3aa: CASSVDRDEQYF

d_gene: .
j_gene: TRBJ1-1
v_gene: TRBV10-1
CDR3nt: TGCGCCAGCAGTTCCCCTTCTTGGAGAGGAGCTTTCTTT
CDR3aa: CASSSPSWRGAFF

d_gene: .
j_gene: TRBJ1-1
v_gene: TRBV19
CDR3nt: TGTGCCAGTAGTATAGTCCTTTACAGAGCGAACACTGAAGCTTTCTTT
CDR3aa: CASSIVLYRANTEAFF

d_gene: TRBD1
j_gene: TRBJ2-6
v_gene: TRBV19
CDR3nt: TGTGCCAGTAGTCAACAGGGGGCTGGGGCCAACGTCCTGACTTTC
CDR3aa: CASSQQGAGANVLTF

d_gene: TRBD1
j_gene: TRBJ2-7
v_gene: TRBV25-1
CDR3nt: TGTGCCAGCAGTGCACAGGGGGCCACCTACGAGCAGTACTTC
CDR3aa: CASSAQGATYEQYF

d_gene: .
j_gene: TRBJ2-2
v_gene: TRBV19
CDR3nt: TGTGCCAGTAGGAAGTGGAGTAAAACCGGGGAGCTGTTTTTT
CDR3aa: CASRKWSKTGELFF